Each of the 25 T cell receptor beta chains below was sequenced from the same sample in a study of shared clonotypes between healthy human individuals. Data came from immunoSEQ multiplex PCR; TCRdb stores just in-frame clones and leaves some out. The repertoire consists of 2 million to 3 million clones, with approximately 93% occurring once and the leading ten covering about 0.39%. The sequencing input was naive CD4+ T cells from PBMCs. Documented subset: CD45RA+ positively selected. These receptors all stem from a young man in good health. Some clones in this sample may be carry-over from other donors' samples.

The genes are TRBV4-2 and TRBJ2-2; 9 positions agree with TRBD2. In germline, CDR1 is LGHNA, CDR2 YNFKEQ. The length of the CDR3 is 14 residues. V lost 3 bases to trimming and J lost 4 bases; unmatched junction nucleotides: 0. CDR3 DNA sequence: TGTGCCAGCAGCCAGCGGGAGGGCACCGGGGAGCTGTTTTTT. This encodes CASSQREGTGELFF.

The rearrangement links TRBV7-9 to TRBJ1-3; no clear D. The CDR3 consists of 15 residues. The V end lost 4 bases, the J end lost 3 bases, and 13 bases lay between the germline ends. Germline lookup yields CDR1 SEHNR and CDR2 FQNEAQ (reference sequence). For the CDR3, the DNA is TGTGCCAGCAGCTCCATCTGGGCCGGTGGAAACACCATATATTTT. Translation gives CASSSIWAGGNTIYF.

This chain links TRBV11-1 with TRBJ2-5; D remains ambiguous. This CDR3 has 15 amino acids. CDR1 and CDR2 (germline): SGHAT, FQDESV (reference sequence). V was clipped by 0 bases and J by 2 bases, with 10 bases between them. The DNA for the CDR3 is TGTGCCAGCAGCTTAGCGCTCACGACGCAAGAGACCCAGTACTTC. As protein: CASSLALTTQETQYF. Using reference TRBV11-1 and TRBJ2-5 for the parts outside the CDR3, the full variable domain is EAEVAQSPRYKITEKSQAVAFWCDPISGHATLYWYRQILGQGPELLVQFQDESVVDDSQLPKDRFSAERLKGVDSTLKIQPAELGDSAMYLCASSLALTTQETQYFGPGTRLLVL.

This clone has just one count. J is TRBJ2-5 and V is TRBV15; D uncertain. V was pared by 1 base and J by 2 bases, with 17 bases between. Germline V lookup: CDR1 LNHNV, CDR2 YYDKDF (reference sequence). The CDR3 is made up of 17 amino acids. CDR3 in amino acids: CATSRVPGPVRQETQYF. CDR3 sequence (DNA): TGTGCCACCAGCAGAGTACCAGGACCGGTACGTCAAGAGACCCAGTACTTC. The whole variable domain, remainder taken from reference TRBV15 and TRBJ2-5, is DAMVIQNPRYQVTQFGKPVTLSCSQTLNHNVMYWYQQKSSQAPKLLFHYYDKDFNNEADTPDNFQSRRPNTSFCFLDIRSPGLGDTAMYLCATSRVPGPVRQETQYFGPGTRLLVL.

CDR3 sequence (DNA): TGTGCCAGCAGCCGGGGACAGGCGTCTTATAGCAATCAGCCCCAGCATTTT. Translated, it gives CASSRGQASYSNQPQHF. The V gene is TRBV4-2, the J gene TRBJ1-5, with 8 positions matching TRBD1. The CDR3 covers 17 residues. CDR1 and CDR2 (germline): LGHNA, YNFKEQ. Trimming took 4 bases from V and 0 from J; bases not matched to a gene: 8.

The rearrangement joins TRBV6-5 to TRBJ1-5; no firm D call. V gave up 5 bases and J gave up 2 bases, with 13 bases separating them. Per germline, CDR1 MNHEY and CDR2 SVGAGI. This CDR3 is built from 15 residues. In DNA form, the CDR3 reads TGTGCCAGCAGTAGAACAGCGAGCGGCAATCAGCCCCAGCATTTT. Its protein is CASSRTASGNQPQHF.

This chain joins TRBV5-4 and TRBJ2-3; D is uncertain. The ends were cut back, 4 bases at V and 6 bases at J, with 15 bases in the middle. The CDR3 is 14 residues long. Germline V CDR1 and CDR2: SGHNT, YYREEE (reference sequence). Written as DNA, the CDR3 is TGTGCCAGCAGCACCAACAAGGGTTCGGATACGCAGTATTTT. Translation gives CASSTNKGSDTQYF.

This sequence joins TRBV5-5 and TRBJ2-3; no clear D gene. V was shortened by 2 bases and J by 2 bases, with 6 bases between the two germline ends. The CDR3 runs to 13 residues. CDR1 is SGHKS and CDR2 is YYEKEE in the germline V gene (reference sequence). This chain's CDR3 is CASSFEATDTQYF. CDR3 coding DNA: TGTGCCAGCAGCTTCGAGGCCACAGATACGCAGTATTTT.

This clone appeared a single time. The J gene is TRBJ2-2, the V gene TRBV19; D is unresolved. This CDR3 is 14 amino acids long. CDR1 is LNHDA, CDR2 SQIVND, per germline (reference sequence). V was trimmed by 5 bases and J by 8 bases, leaving 15 bases between them. The CDR3: CASSSRPGAGELFF. In DNA, the CDR3 is TGTGCCAGTAGTTCCCGGCCCGGCGCGGGGGAGCTGTTTTTT.

This rearrangement joins TRBV7-2 to TRBJ1-2; maybe TRBD1 (6 bases). This CDR3 has 14 residues. Germline CDR1 reads SGHTA; CDR2 reads FQGNSA. Trimming stripped 6 bases from V and 4 bases from J, with 15 bases between. CDR3 protein: CASSPETGPYGYTF. The CDR3 bases are TGTGCCAGCAGTCCCGAGACAGGCCCCTATGGCTACACCTTC.

The chain has TRBV19 and TRBJ1-5; D remains ambiguous. Germline assignment: CDR1 LNHDA and CDR2 SQIVND (reference sequence). V lost 2 bases, J lost 6 bases, and 11 bases lay in between. The CDR3 extends over 14 amino acids. As DNA, the CDR3 is TGTGCCAGTAGTATAAAGCCAGGACTTCAGCCCCAGCATTTT. Its translation is CASSIKPGLQPQHF.

The chain links TRBV18 to TRBJ1-2; D unresolved. Germline CDR1 and CDR2: KGHSH and LQKENI. This CDR3 is built from 14 residues. The V end lost 2 bases, the J end lost 4 bases, and 11 bases lay between the germline ends. The CDR3 nucleotides read TGTGCCAGCTCACCATCAGTTGGCGGCTATGGCTACACCTTC. It encodes CASSPSVGGYGYTF.

The chain uses TRBV6-5 and TRBJ2-5; TRBD1 matches 8 bases. CDR1 and CDR2 from the germline V gene are MNHEY and SVGAGI. The V and J ends lost 6 bases and 4 bases, in that order; junction bases with no gene match: 7. The CDR3 contains 14 residues. CDR3 sequence: CASSLRGQGETQYF. In DNA, the CDR3 is TGTGCCAGCAGCCTCAGGGGGCAAGGAGAGACCCAGTACTTC.

The table lists this clone with a count of one. V and J are TRBV27 and TRBJ1-6; unclear D gene. This CDR3 comprises 14 residues. The germline CDR1 and CDR2 sequences are MNHEY and SMNVEV (reference sequence). V was clipped by 3 bases and J by 3 bases, with 6 bases between them. CDR3 nucleotides: TGTGCCAGCAGTTTGGACCTCTATAATTCACCCCTCCACTTT. This encodes CASSLDLYNSPLHF.

The J gene is TRBJ1-6, the V gene TRBV9, with 7 positions matching TRBD1. The V and J ends lost 0 bases and 10 bases, in that order; junction bases with no gene match: 7. The CDR3 runs to 15 residues. The germline CDR1 and CDR2 sequences are SGDLS and YYNGEE. The DNA for the CDR3 is TGTGCCAGCAGCGTAGGAGGGACAGCGAAATCACCCCTCCACTTT. Its protein is CASSVGGTAKSPLHF.

The rearrangement joins TRBV14 to TRBJ1-2; 10 bases are shared with TRBD1. The germline V gene encodes CDR1 SGHDN and CDR2 FVKESK. This CDR3 contains 16 residues. V shed 1 base, J shed 4 bases, and the junction held 6 bases outside the gene matches. This CDR3 is CASSQATGQGTYGYTF. CDR3 bases: TGTGCCAGCAGCCAAGCTACGGGACAGGGGACCTATGGCTACACCTTC.

This chain uses TRBV7-8 with TRBJ2-1, with 10 bases that match TRBD2. V trimming: 2 bases; J trimming: 7 bases; junction bases outside the gene matches: 2. This CDR3 is built from 14 residues. Germline V CDR1 and CDR2: SGHVS, FQNEAQ. CDR3 in DNA: TGTGCCAGCAGCTTAAGAGCGGGAGGGAATGAGCAGTTCTTC. Its translation: CASSLRAGGNEQFF.

CDR3 nucleotides: TGTGCCAGCAGCCGGGAGACCCAGTACTTC. Translating gives CASSRETQYF. This chain joins TRBV7-3 and TRBJ2-5, with D unresolved. Trimming took 5 bases from V and 5 from J, leaving 3 bases between them. CDR1 SGHTA and CDR2 FQGTGA come from the germline V gene. CDR3 length: 10 amino acids.

This clone appeared once. J is TRBJ2-1 and V is TRBV28; the D gene is possibly TRBD2 (5 bases). V lost 6 bases and J lost 1, with 16 bases in between. Germline assignment: CDR1 MDHEN and CDR2 SYDVKM. The CDR3 runs to 16 residues. The CDR3 region has the DNA TGTGCCAGCAGCGGCCCAAGAGCGGATTCCTACAATGAGCAGTTCTTC. Translating gives CASSGPRADSYNEQFF.

The chain employs TRBV18 and TRBJ2-1; D possibly corresponds to TRBD2 (5 bases). The germline CDR1 and CDR2 sequences are KGHSH and LQKENI. The germline V and J ends were trimmed by 6 bases and 1 base, with 13 bases remaining between them. CDR3 size: 15 residues. This CDR3 is CASSRGPSSYNEQFF. DNA of the CDR3: TGTGCCAGCTCGCGAGGGCCCTCGTCCTACAATGAGCAGTTCTTC.

The table lists this clone with a count of one. This sequence joins TRBV11-2 and TRBJ2-7; D is perhaps TRBD1 or TRBD2 (5 bases each). Germline CDR1 reads SGHAT; CDR2 reads FQNNGV. The CDR3 has 15 residues. V shed 6 bases and J shed 2 bases, with 17 bases lying between them. The CDR3 protein is CASRSPGRGPYEQYF. CDR3 in DNA: TGTGCCAGCAGATCTCCGGGACGGGGACCCTACGAGCAGTACTTC.

V is TRBV20-1 and J is TRBJ2-2, with D tentatively TRBD2 (6 bases). Trimming pared 5 bases from V and 5 bases from J, leaving 6 bases between. CDR3 length: 11 amino acids. Germline CDR1 is DFQATT and CDR2 is SNEGSKA (reference sequence). This chain's CDR3 is CSAAGTGELFF. The DNA for the CDR3 is TGCAGTGCTGCGGGAACCGGGGAGCTGTTTTTT.

CDR3: CASSYEARDSYEQYF. The CDR3 coding sequence is TGTGCCAGCAGTTACGAGGCCAGGGACTCCTACGAGCAGTACTTC. V usage is TRBV6-6 and J usage is TRBJ2-7; the D gene is possibly TRBD1 (5 bases). There are 15 residues in the CDR3. Trimming left V 2 bases short and J 0 bases short, with 11 bases between. Germline V gene data show CDR1 as MNHNY and CDR2 as SVGAGI (reference sequence).

This clone appeared once. The J gene is TRBJ2-1, the V gene TRBV27; 7 bases are shared with TRBD1. After removal of 6 bases from V and 4 bases from J, the junction contained 9 bases not matched to a gene. The CDR3 is 15 amino acids. CDR1 is MNHEY, CDR2 SMNVEV, per germline (reference sequence). The CDR3 sequence is CASSARDRVYNEQFF. CDR3 bases: TGTGCCAGCAGCGCCCGGGACAGAGTATACAATGAGCAGTTCTTC.

The V gene is TRBV5-4, the J gene TRBJ1-2, with D unresolved. Germline CDR1 is SGHNT and CDR2 is YYREEE (reference sequence). CDR3 length: 13 residues. Trimming removed 5 bases from V and 7 bases from J, with 15 bases in between. The CDR3 spells CASRHPVWPGYTF. The CDR3 nucleotides read TGTGCCAGCAGACACCCTGTTTGGCCTGGCTACACCTTC.